These T cell receptor beta chains were read from a single sample in a study of post-analysis software for immune sequencing data. TCRdb analysed the PCR reads with MiXCR anew, one entry per CDR3 protein. The sample carries approximately 770,000 distinct CDR3 sequences, 40% to 55% recorded once. The sequenced sample was blood. These receptors came from a girl aged 10-17 years with multiple sclerosis. The CDR3 runs from the conserved cysteine through the conserved F or W. Fields, in order: clone size, D gene, J gene, V gene, CDR3 protein, CDR3 DNA. D genes are given only for firm matches. Size values are once, few and many counts, or a class for expanded clones, and some rows have none.

>NA|NA|TRBJ2-1|TRBV24-1
CATSDLRDEQFF
TGTGCCACCAGTGACCTGAGGGATGAGCAGTTCTTC
>NA|TRBD1|TRBJ2-3|TRBV5-1
CASTDRVRDTQYF
TGCGCCAGCACAGACAGGGTTCGGGATACGCAGTATTTT
>NA|TRBD1|TRBJ1-1|TRBV12-3/TRBV12-4
CASSSRTGRGTEAFF
TGTGCCAGCAGTTCGAGGACAGGCAGGGGCACTGAAGCTTTCTTT
>NA|NA|TRBJ1-5|TRBV10-3
CATTLGHGTPQHF
TGTGCCACGACATTGGGACACGGTACCCCCCAGCATTTT
>NA|NA|TRBJ1-2|TRBV7-2
CASSLRDQGYTF
TGTGCCAGCAGCCTGCGGGATCAGGGCTACACCTTC
>NA|NA|TRBJ2-7|TRBV3-1
CASSLRGSIQYF
TGTGCCAGCAGCCTTAGGGGGAGTATTCAGTACTTC
>NA|TRBD2|TRBJ2-5|TRBV29-1
CSVVWTSGKETQYF
TGCAGCGTTGTATGGACTAGCGGGAAAGAGACCCAGTACTTC
>NA|NA|TRBJ2-4|TRBV9
CASSPEGLSAKNIQYF
TGTGCCAGCAGCCCCGAGGGCCTTTCAGCCAAAAACATTCAGTACTTC
>NA|NA|TRBJ2-1|TRBV7-3
CASSPRDGNYNEQFF
TGTGCCAGCAGCCCTCGTGACGGCAACTACAATGAGCAGTTCTTC
>NA|TRBD1|TRBJ2-5|TRBV12-3/TRBV12-4
CASSQGQGISRETQYF
TGTGCCAGCAGCCAGGGACAGGGGATTTCGAGAGAGACCCAGTACTTC
>NA|NA|TRBJ2-2|TRBV5-1
CASSRLDTGELFF
TGCGCCAGCAGCAGGTTAGACACCGGGGAGCTGTTTTTT
>few|NA|TRBJ2-1|TRBV2
CASSTIGGGSYNEQFF
TGTGCCAGCAGTACCATCGGGGGTGGGTCCTACAATGAGCAGTTCTTC
>NA|NA|TRBJ2-1|TRBV6-2/TRBV6-3
CASLLTKMDEQFF
TGTGCCAGTTTATTGACTAAAATGGATGAGCAGTTCTTC
>NA|NA|TRBJ1-4|TRBV21-1
CASSKTAVRGEKLFF
TGTGCCAGCAGCAAAACAGCAGTAAGAGGGGAAAAACTGTTTTTT
>few|TRBD2|TRBJ2-3|TRBV5-1
CASSLAALAGSDTQYF
TGCGCCAGCAGCTTGGCCGCGCTAGCGGGATCAGATACGCAGTATTTT
>NA|NA|TRBJ2-7|TRBV27
CASSPDASQGHEQYF
TGTGCCAGCAGTCCCGACGCCTCACAGGGCCACGAGCAGTACTTC
>NA|NA|TRBJ2-3|TRBV20-1
CSARVQGGTDTQYF
TGCAGTGCTAGAGTCCAGGGAGGCACAGATACGCAGTATTTT
>few|NA|TRBJ2-7|TRBV28
CASSVGDLNSYEQYF
TGTGCCAGCAGTGTCGGGGACCTGAACTCCTACGAGCAGTACTTC
>NA|NA|TRBJ2-3|TRBV19
CASSVAGSSTDTQYF
TGTGCCAGTAGTGTCGCGGGATCTAGCACAGATACGCAGTATTTT
>NA|TRBD1|TRBJ1-2|TRBV7-2
CASSLAGRGANYGYTF
TGTGCCAGCAGCTTAGCAGGCAGGGGGGCCAACTATGGCTACACCTTC
>few|NA|TRBJ1-5|TRBV20-1
CSAKGDPDQPQHF
TGCAGTGCTAAGGGAGATCCTGATCAGCCCCAGCATTTT
>NA|TRBD1|TRBJ2-2|TRBV14
CASGQWGQGDTGELFF
TGTGCCAGCGGCCAATGGGGACAGGGAGACACCGGGGAGCTGTTTTTT
>many|TRBD2|TRBJ2-5|TRBV7-2
CASSLSASGLFQETQYF
TGTGCCAGCAGCTTATCGGCTAGCGGGCTGTTTCAAGAGACCCAGTACTTC
>few|NA|TRBJ1-1|TRBV11-2
CASSLGRDWGNTEAFF
TGTGCCAGCAGCTTAGGCCGGGACTGGGGGAACACTGAAGCTTTCTTT
>NA|TRBD2|TRBJ2-5|TRBV24-1
CATSDPNSGLAGLQETQYF
TGTGCCACCAGTGATCCGAATTCAGGACTAGCGGGACTCCAAGAGACCCAGTACTTC
>NA|NA|TRBJ2-1|TRBV7-2
CASSPRVAPNEQFF
TGTGCCAGCAGCCCCCGGGTAGCACCCAATGAGCAGTTCTTC
>NA|NA|TRBJ2-3|TRBV15
CATSRGAGVTDTQYF
TGTGCCACCAGCAGGGGGGCGGGAGTCACAGATACGCAGTATTTT
>NA|NA|TRBJ2-7|TRBV12-3/TRBV12-4
CASSLGAGWDYEQYF
TGTGCCAGCAGTTTAGGTGCAGGGTGGGACTACGAGCAGTACTTC
>few|TRBD1|TRBJ1-6|TRBV11-2
CASSSYATGISPLHF
TGTGCCAGCAGCTCCTATGCGACAGGGATTTCACCCCTCCACTTT
>few|NA|TRBJ2-1|TRBV20-1
CSAISPLAVSVEQFF
TGCAGTGCTATAAGCCCACTAGCAGTTTCGGTCGAGCAGTTCTTC
>many|NA|TRBJ2-7|TRBV7-3
CASSLKFGPYEQYF
TGTGCCAGCAGCTTAAAGTTTGGGCCTTACGAGCAGTACTTC
>once|TRBD1|TRBJ2-3|TRBV6-6
CASRKTGQGRGPDAQYF
TGTGCCAGCAGGAAAACGGGACAGGGAAGGGGTCCAGATGCGCAGTATTTT
>NA|NA|TRBJ2-1|TRBV29-1
CSVEGIRGSYNEQFF
TGCAGCGTTGAAGGGATTCGGGGCTCCTACAATGAGCAGTTCTTC
>NA|NA|TRBJ1-1|TRBV28
CASIPGQNTEAFF
TGTGCCAGCATTCCTGGACAGAACACTGAAGCTTTCTTT
>few|NA|TRBJ1-5|TRBV27
CASRRQGSSNQPQHF
TGTGCCAGCAGAAGGCAGGGTAGTAGCAATCAGCCCCAGCATTTT
>once|NA|TRBJ2-2|TRBV6-4
CASSDRVAGELFF
TGTGCCAGCAGTGACAGGGTGGCCGGGGAGCTGTTTTTT
>few|NA|TRBJ1-2|TRBV29-1
CSVDSAYGYTF
TGCAGCGTTGATTCAGCCTATGGCTACACCTTC
>NA|NA|TRBJ2-1|TRBV12-3/TRBV12-4
CASSLRTLEQFF
TGTGCCAGCAGTTTAAGGACGCTAGAGCAGTTCTTC
>few|NA|TRBJ2-7|TRBV24-1
CATGQLGVYEQYF
TGTGCCACCGGCCAACTAGGGGTGTACGAGCAGTACTTC
>NA|TRBD1|TRBJ2-5|TRBV7-9
CASSFILGQMQETQYF
TGTGCCAGCAGCTTCATCCTGGGACAGATGCAAGAGACCCAGTACTTC
>NA|NA|TRBJ2-3|TRBV11-2
CASSSRDFTDTQYF
TGTGCCAGCAGCTCTCGGGACTTCACAGATACGCAGTATTTT
>NA|NA|TRBJ2-3|TRBV9
CASSAPLGTSFRTDTQYF
TGTGCCAGCAGCGCCCCCCTGGGAACTAGTTTTCGGACAGATACGCAGTATTTT
>NA|NA|TRBJ2-7|TRBV29-1
CSVAGSTYEQYF
TGCAGCGTCGCCGGGAGTACATACGAGCAGTACTTC
>NA|NA|TRBJ2-1|TRBV30
CAWSDSRGGYNEQFF
TGTGCCTGGAGTGATAGTAGGGGGGGATACAATGAGCAGTTCTTC
>few|NA|TRBJ1-1|TRBV7-9
CASSVSGLNTEAFF
TGTGCCAGCAGCGTTTCGGGCCTGAACACTGAAGCTTTCTTT
>NA|NA|TRBJ2-5|TRBV15
CATSPESQETQYF
TGTGCCACCAGTCCCGAGAGTCAAGAGACCCAGTACTTC
>NA|NA|TRBJ2-5|TRBV20-1
CSARGSSAQETQYF
TGCAGTGCTAGGGGTTCGAGCGCCCAAGAGACCCAGTACTTC